This TCR beta chain comes out of a study of T cell repertoires in cytomegalovirus infection. Study in general: Matching HLA type and CMV infection were both indicated by public TCR beta signatures.

Study findings and constraints: Dominating the ex vivo response were HLA-C-restricted CMV-specific TCR beta clonotypes. Carriers of CMV and the relevant HLA type were discriminated by public TCR beta frequency.

From the reads, TCRdb called clonotypes with MiXCR, one entry per CDR3 protein. The table includes some 150,000 distinct CDR3 sequences, about 6.3% detected once. The sample holds a few counts of this clonotype. What it binds is not known. The TCR was taken from a human donor in good health (CMV status not recorded). Some clones in this sample may be carry-over from other donors' samples. Sequencing was performed on PBMCs.

Here the CDR3 reads CASSVSAGGYTGELFF. The CDR3 DNA sequence: TGTGCCAGCAGCGTAAGCGCAGGGGGCTACACCGGGGAGCTGTTTTTT. J is TRBJ2-2 and V is TRBV9; 8 bases are shared with TRBD1. Germline CDR1 reads SGDLS; CDR2 reads YYNGEE. This CDR3 has 16 amino acids. The V segment lost 1 base and the J segment 3 bases; nucleotides outside the gene matches: 5.